The entry that follows covers one T cell receptor (beta chain) sequence. Its matching antigen is unknown. This sample stems from a study of cytomegalovirus exposure and HLA in healthy donors. Study as a whole: HLA-typed donors were the source of 82 million or so unique TCRs, which an early data release held.

The study, taken as a whole, reports: Differences between HLA loci emerged in a later analysis of TCR association rates, with DRB1 most and HLA-C fewest. In a later analysis, most CMV-associated TCR beta chains appeared HLA-restricted. Donor immune exposure was known only as CMV serostatus.

The study ran its PCR with 60 Vbeta and 13 Jbeta primers. Profiling relied on immunoSEQ multiplex PCR, and the TCRdb table lists in-frame clones only, not all of them. There are approximately 170,000 clones in the sample; around 75% occur only once, and 1.9% lies in the top ten. The CDR3 runs to 13 residues. Germline-derived CDR1 and CDR2 are MNHEY and SVGAGI. With V trimmed by 5 bases and J by 6 bases, 3 bases remained unmatched. This clonotype was sampled from a human donor in good health. The sequencing sample was made of PBMCs. The V call is TRBV6-5, the J call TRBJ1-2; 10 bases are a match to TRBD1. CDR3 bases: TGTGCCAGCAGTGACAGGGGGCAGGATGGCTACACCTTC. Translation gives CASSDRGQDGYTF.